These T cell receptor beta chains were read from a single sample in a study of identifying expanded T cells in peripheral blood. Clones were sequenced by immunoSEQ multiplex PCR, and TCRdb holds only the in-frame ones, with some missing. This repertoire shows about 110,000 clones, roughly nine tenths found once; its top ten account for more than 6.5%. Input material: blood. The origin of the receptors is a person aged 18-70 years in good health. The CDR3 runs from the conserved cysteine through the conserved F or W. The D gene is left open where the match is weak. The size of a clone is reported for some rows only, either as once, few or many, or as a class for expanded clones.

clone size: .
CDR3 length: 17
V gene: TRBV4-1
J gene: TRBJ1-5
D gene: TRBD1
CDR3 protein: CASSQDQVGQGRKPQHF
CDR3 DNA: TGCGCCAGCAGCCAAGATCAAGTAGGACAGGGGCGAAAGCCCCAGCATTTT

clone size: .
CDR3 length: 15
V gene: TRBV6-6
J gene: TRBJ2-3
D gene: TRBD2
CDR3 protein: CASSDPGLGTDTQYF
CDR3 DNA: TGTGCCAGCAGCGATCCGGGACTAGGCACAGATACGCAGTATTTT

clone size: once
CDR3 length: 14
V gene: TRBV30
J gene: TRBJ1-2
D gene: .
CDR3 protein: CAWSDSGAVYGYTF
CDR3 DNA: TGTGCCTGGAGTGATTCGGGGGCGGTCTATGGCTACACCTTC

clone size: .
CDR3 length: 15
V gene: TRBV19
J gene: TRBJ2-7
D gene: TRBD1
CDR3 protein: CASSAGQGWTYEQYF
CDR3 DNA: TGTGCCAGTAGTGCAGGACAGGGGTGGACCTACGAGCAGTACTTC

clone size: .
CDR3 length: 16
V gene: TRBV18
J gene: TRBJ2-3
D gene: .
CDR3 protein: CASSPGGTPSTDTQYF
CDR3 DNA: TGTGCCAGCTCACCGGGAGGGACACCTAGCACAGATACGCAGTATTTT

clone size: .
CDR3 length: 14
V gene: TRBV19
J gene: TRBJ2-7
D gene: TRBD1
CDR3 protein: CASKPGQGRNEQYF
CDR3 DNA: TGTGCCAGTAAACCGGGACAGGGGAGAAACGAGCAGTACTTC

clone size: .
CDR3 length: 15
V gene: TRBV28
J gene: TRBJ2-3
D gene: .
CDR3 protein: CASRSLGFDADTQYF
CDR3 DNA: TGTGCCAGCAGATCTCTTGGTTTCGACGCAGATACGCAGTATTTT

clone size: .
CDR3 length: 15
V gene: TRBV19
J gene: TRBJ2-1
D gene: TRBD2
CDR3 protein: CASTRGAGGYNEQFF
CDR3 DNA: TGTGCCAGTACCCGCGGGGCGGGAGGGTACAATGAGCAGTTCTTC

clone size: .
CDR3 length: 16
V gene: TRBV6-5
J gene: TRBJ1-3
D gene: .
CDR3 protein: CASSYSVSSSGNTIYF
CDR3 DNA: TGTGCCAGCAGTTACTCGGTCTCTAGCTCTGGAAACACCATATATTTT

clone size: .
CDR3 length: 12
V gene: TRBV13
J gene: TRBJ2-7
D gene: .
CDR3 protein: CASAPGSYEQYF
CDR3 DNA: TGTGCCAGCGCGCCAGGCTCCTACGAGCAGTACTTC

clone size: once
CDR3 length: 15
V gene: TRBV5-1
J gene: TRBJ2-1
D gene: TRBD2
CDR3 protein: CASSLSLAEGSEQFF
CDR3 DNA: TGCGCCAGCAGCTTGAGTCTAGCGGAGGGGAGTGAGCAGTTCTTC

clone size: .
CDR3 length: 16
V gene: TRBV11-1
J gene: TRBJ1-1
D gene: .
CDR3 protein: CASSLPRVEMNTEAFF
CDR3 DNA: TGTGCCAGCAGCTTACCCCGCGTGGAGATGAACACTGAAGCTTTCTTT

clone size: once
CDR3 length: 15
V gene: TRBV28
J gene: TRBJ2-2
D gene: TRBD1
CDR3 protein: CASRGWTGRTGELFF
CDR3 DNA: TGTGCCAGCAGGGGATGGACAGGGAGGACCGGGGAGCTGTTTTTT

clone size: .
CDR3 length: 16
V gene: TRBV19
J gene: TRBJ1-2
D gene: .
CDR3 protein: CASSPRPQTANYGYTF
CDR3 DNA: TGTGCCAGTAGTCCCCGTCCCCAGACTGCTAACTATGGCTACACCTTC

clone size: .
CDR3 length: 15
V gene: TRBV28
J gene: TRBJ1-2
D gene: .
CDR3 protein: CASKYTGTANYGYTF
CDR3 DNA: TGTGCCAGCAAGTACACCGGGACGGCGAACTATGGCTACACCTTC

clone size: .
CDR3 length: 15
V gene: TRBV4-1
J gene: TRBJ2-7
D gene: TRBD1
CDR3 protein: CASSQEGQGHYEQYF
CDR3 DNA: TGCGCCAGCAGCCAAGAGGGACAGGGGCACTACGAGCAGTACTTC

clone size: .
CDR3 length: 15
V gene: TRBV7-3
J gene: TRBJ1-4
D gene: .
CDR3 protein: CASSLMAATNEKLFF
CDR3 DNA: TGTGCCAGCAGCTTAATGGCAGCAACTAATGAAAAACTGTTTTTT

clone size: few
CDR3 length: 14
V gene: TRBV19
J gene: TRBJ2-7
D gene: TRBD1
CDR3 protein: CASRKGTGADEQYF
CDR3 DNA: TGTGCCAGTAGGAAGGGGACAGGGGCTGACGAGCAGTACTTC

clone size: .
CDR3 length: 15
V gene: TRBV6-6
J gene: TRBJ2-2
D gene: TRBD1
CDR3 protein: CASSYLTGGTGELFF
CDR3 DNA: TGTGCCAGCAGTTACTTGACAGGGGGAACCGGGGAGCTGTTTTTT

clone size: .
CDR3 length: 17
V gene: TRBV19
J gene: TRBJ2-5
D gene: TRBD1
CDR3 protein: CASSGHLDRGSGETQYF
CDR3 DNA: TGTGCCAGTAGTGGCCACTTGGACAGGGGGTCCGGAGAGACCCAGTACTTC

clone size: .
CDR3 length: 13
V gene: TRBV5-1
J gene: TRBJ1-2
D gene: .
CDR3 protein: CASSFTDAHGYTF
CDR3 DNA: TGCGCCAGCAGTTTCACAGATGCCCATGGCTACACCTTC

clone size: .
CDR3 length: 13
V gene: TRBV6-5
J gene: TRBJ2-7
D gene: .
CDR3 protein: CASSYSLGDEQYF
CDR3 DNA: TGTGCCAGCAGTTACTCTTTGGGGGACGAGCAGTACTTC

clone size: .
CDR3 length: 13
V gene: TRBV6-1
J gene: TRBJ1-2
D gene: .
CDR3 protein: CASSFPSHYGYTF
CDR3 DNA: TGTGCCAGCAGTTTCCCGAGCCACTATGGCTACACCTTC

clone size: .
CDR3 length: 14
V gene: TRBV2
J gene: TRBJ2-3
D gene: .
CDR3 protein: CASKDRTSTDTQYF
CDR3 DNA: TGTGCCAGCAAAGACAGGACTAGCACAGATACGCAGTATTTT

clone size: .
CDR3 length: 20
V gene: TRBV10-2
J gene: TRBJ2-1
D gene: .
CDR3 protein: CASSLGGAGRLPCSYNEQFF
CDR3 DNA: TGCGCCAGCAGTTTAGGAGGAGCGGGCCGGCTCCCCTGCTCCTACAATGAGCAGTTCTTC

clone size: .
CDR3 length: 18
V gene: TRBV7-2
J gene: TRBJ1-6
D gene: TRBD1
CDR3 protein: CASSFTSGGQGYNSPLHF
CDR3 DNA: TGTGCCAGCAGCTTCACATCCGGCGGACAGGGCTATAATTCACCCCTCCACTTT

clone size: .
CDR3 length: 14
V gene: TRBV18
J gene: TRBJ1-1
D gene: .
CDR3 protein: CASSASRRNTEAFF
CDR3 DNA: TGTGCCAGCTCAGCGAGCAGGCGGAACACTGAAGCTTTCTTT

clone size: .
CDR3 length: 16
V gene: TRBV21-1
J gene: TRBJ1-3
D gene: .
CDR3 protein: CASSKSQGAVGNTIYF
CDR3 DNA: TGTGCCAGCAGCAAATCACAGGGGGCTGTTGGAAACACCATATATTTT

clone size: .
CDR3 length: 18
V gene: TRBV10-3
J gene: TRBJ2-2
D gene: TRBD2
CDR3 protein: CAISESISGRANTGELFF
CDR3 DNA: TGTGCCATCAGTGAGTCGATTAGCGGGAGGGCCAACACCGGGGAGCTGTTTTTT

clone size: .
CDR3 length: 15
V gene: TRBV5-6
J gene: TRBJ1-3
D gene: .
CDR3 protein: CASKEQGRSGNTIYF
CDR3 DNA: TGTGCCAGCAAGGAACAAGGACGCTCTGGAAACACCATATATTTT

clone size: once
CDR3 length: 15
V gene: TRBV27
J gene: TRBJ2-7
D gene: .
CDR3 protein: CASSLDNYRSGEQYF
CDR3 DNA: TGTGCCAGCAGTTTAGACAACTATAGGTCCGGCGAGCAGTACTTC

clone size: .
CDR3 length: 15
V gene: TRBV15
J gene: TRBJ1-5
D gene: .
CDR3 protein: CATCRGEFSNQPQHF
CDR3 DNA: TGTGCCACCTGCCGGGGGGAGTTTAGCAATCAGCCCCAGCATTTT

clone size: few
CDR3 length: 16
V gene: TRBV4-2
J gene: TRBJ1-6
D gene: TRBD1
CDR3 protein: CASSQASGQGNSPLHF
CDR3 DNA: TGTGCCAGCAGCCAAGCTTCGGGACAGGGTAATTCACCCCTCCACTTT

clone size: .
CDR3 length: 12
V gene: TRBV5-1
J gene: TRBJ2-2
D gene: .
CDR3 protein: CASSLEGGELFF
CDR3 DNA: TGCGCCAGCAGCTTGGAAGGCGGGGAGCTGTTTTTT

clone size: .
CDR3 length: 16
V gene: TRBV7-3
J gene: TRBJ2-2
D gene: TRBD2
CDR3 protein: CASSLGTSGGIVELFF
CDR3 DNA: TGTGCCAGCAGCTTAGGGACTAGCGGGGGAATCGTGGAGCTGTTTTTT

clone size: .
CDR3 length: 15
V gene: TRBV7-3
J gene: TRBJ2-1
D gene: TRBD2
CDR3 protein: CASSLSSGGYNEQFF
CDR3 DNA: TGTGCCAGCAGCTTAAGTAGCGGGGGGTACAATGAGCAGTTCTTC

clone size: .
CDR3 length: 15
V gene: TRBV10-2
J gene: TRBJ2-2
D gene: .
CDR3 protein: CASSVSRSGTGELFF
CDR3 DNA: TGCGCCAGCAGTGTATCGCGGTCGGGCACCGGGGAGCTGTTTTTT

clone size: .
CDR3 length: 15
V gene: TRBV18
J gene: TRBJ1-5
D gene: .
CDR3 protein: CASSPVGDSNQPQHF
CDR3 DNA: TGTGCCAGCTCACCAGTGGGGGATAGCAATCAGCCCCAGCATTTT

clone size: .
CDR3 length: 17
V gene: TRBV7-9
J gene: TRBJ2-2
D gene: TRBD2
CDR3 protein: CASSPGLAGENTGELFF
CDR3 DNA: TGTGCCAGCAGCCCGGGACTAGCGGGAGAGAACACCGGGGAGCTGTTTTTT

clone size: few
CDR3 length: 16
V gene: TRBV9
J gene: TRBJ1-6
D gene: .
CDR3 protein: CASSPGQPFGNSPLHF
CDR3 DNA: TGTGCCAGCAGCCCAGGACAGCCATTTGGTAATTCACCCCTCCACTTT

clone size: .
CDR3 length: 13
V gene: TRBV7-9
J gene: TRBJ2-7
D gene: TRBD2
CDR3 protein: CASSYLGRGEQYF
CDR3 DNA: TGTGCCAGCAGCTACCTGGGGAGGGGCGAGCAGTACTTC

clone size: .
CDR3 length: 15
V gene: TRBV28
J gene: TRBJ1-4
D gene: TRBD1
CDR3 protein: CASSRTGVTNEKLFF
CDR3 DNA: TGTGCCAGCAGTCGTACAGGGGTAACTAATGAAAAACTGTTTTTT

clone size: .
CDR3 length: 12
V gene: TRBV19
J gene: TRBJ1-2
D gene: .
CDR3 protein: CASSLDFYGYTF
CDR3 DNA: TGTGCCAGTAGTCTCGACTTTTATGGCTACACCTTC

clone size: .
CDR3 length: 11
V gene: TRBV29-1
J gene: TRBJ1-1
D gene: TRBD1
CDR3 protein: CSGGQGKEAFF
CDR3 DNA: TGCAGCGGGGGACAGGGAAAGGAAGCTTTCTTT

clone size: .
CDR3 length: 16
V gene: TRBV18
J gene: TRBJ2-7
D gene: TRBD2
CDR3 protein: CASSPLGLAGASEQYF
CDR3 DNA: TGTGCCAGCTCACCACTTGGACTAGCGGGAGCAAGCGAGCAGTACTTC

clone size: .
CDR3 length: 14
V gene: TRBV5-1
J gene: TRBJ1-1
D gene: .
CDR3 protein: CASSLLGVSTEAFF
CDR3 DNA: TGCGCCAGCAGCTTGTTGGGGGTGAGCACTGAAGCTTTCTTT

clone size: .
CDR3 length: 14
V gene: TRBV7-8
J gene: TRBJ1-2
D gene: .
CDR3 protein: CASSPTEVHYGYTF
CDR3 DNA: TGTGCCAGCAGCCCCACCGAAGTGCACTATGGCTACACCTTC

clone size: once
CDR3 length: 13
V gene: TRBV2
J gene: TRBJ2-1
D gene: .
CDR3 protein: CASRGRVVNEQFF
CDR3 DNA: TGTGCCAGCAGAGGCAGGGTTGTCAATGAGCAGTTCTTC

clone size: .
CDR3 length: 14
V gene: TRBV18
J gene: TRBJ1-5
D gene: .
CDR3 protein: CASSQGTGDQPQHF
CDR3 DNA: TGTGCCAGCTCACAGGGAACGGGGGATCAGCCCCAGCATTTT

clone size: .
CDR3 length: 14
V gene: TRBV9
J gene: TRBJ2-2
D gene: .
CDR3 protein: CASSVDGNAGELFF
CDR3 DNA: TGTGCCAGCAGCGTAGACGGTAACGCCGGGGAGCTGTTTTTT

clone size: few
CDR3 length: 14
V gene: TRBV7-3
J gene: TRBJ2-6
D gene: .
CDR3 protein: CASSLGSGANVLTF
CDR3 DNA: TGTGCCAGCAGCTTAGGTTCTGGGGCCAACGTCCTGACTTTC

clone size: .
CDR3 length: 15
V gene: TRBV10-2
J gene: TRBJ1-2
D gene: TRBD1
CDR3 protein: CASSEETGGSGGYTF
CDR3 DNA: TGCGCCAGCAGTGAGGAAACAGGGGGTTCGGGCGGCTACACCTTC

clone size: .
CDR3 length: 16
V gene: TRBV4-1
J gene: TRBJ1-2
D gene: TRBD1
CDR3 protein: CASSLTLQGSSHGYTF
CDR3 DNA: TGCGCCAGCAGCCTGACTTTACAGGGGTCCTCCCATGGCTACACCTTC

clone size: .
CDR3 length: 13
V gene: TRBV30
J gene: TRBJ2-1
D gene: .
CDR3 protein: CAWELGIYNEQFF
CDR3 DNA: TGTGCCTGGGAGCTAGGTATCTACAATGAGCAGTTCTTC

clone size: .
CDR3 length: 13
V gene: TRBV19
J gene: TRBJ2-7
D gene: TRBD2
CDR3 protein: CATQLRGAKEQYF
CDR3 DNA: TGTGCCACCCAACTGCGGGGGGCTAAAGAGCAGTACTTC

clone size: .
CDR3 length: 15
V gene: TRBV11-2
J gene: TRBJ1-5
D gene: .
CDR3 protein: CASSVTGTPNQPQHF
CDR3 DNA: TGTGCCAGCAGCGTTACCGGGACTCCAAATCAGCCCCAGCATTTT

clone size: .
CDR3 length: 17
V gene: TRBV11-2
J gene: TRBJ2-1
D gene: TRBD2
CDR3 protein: CASRQGSLAGPHNEQFF
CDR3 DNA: TGTGCCAGCAGGCAAGGGTCTCTAGCGGGCCCCCACAATGAGCAGTTCTTC